A single sample gave rise to the 14 T cell receptor beta chains below, sequenced in a study of neurological immune-mediated disorders. TCRdb reanalysed the 5' RACE reads using MiXCR and keeps one entry per CDR3 protein. The repertoire holds roughly 70,000 distinct CDR3 sequences, with 3.5% to 5% as singletons. Material for sequencing was PBMCs. All receptors come from a man aged 25 to 40 with multiple sclerosis.

A note on this clonotype: This may stem from a read error, because a much larger clone lies one nucleotide away. It is likely a read error, because the conserved phenylalanine at the end of the CDR3 is missing. This chain joins TRBV20-1 and TRBJ2-3; 8 bases match TRBD2. This CDR3 region has 14 residues. Losses at the gene ends were 0 bases for V and 7 bases for J; bases not matched to a gene: 6. CDR1 and CDR2 (germline): DFQATT, SNEGSKA (reference sequence). The CDR3 region has the DNA TGCAGTGCTAGAGATCTAAGGACTAGCAATACGCAGTATATT. The encoded protein is CSARDLRTSNTQYI.

V usage is TRBV5-1 and J usage is TRBJ2-5; D is perhaps TRBD1 (5 bases). CDR1 SGHRS and CDR2 YFSETQ come from the germline V gene. The V and J ends lost 2 bases and 0 bases respectively, with 14 bases between them. There are 16 residues in the CDR3. The CDR3 coding sequence is TGCGCCAGCAGCTTCTCTGGGGCCCTTTACCAAGAGACCCAGTACTTC. It specifies CASSFSGALYQETQYF. Drawing the rest from reference TRBV5-1 and TRBJ2-5, the complete variable domain is KAGVTQTPRYLIKTRGQQVTLSCSPISGHRSVSWYQQTPGQGLQFLFEYFSETQRNKGNFPGRFSGRQFSNSRSEMNVSTLELGDSALYLCASSFSGALYQETQYFGPGTRLLVL.

This clonotype was found many times. CDR3 nucleotides: TGTGCCATCAGGCCGGGACAGGGGAAGGGCGCAGATACGCAGTATTTT. It translates to CAIRPGQGKGADTQYF. The rearrangement links TRBV10-3 to TRBJ2-3; 10 nucleotides line up with TRBD1. Germline CDR1 is ENHRY and CDR2 is SYGVKD. This CDR3 spans 16 amino acids. Unmatched junction bases numbered 10, after V lost 6 bases and J lost 4 bases.

This clonotype has a count of ten or more. This chain joins TRBV5-5 and TRBJ2-1; weak D call: TRBD1 (6 bases). This CDR3 comprises 15 residues. Germline CDR1 and CDR2: SGHKS and YYEKEE (reference sequence). V was shortened by 2 bases and J by 2 bases, with 11 bases between the two germline ends. For the CDR3, the DNA is TGTGCCAGCAGCTTAGAACAGGGTACCTACAATGAGCAGTTCTTC. Encoded protein: CASSLEQGTYNEQFF.

This clonotype appeared many times. V gene TRBV5-1 combines with J gene TRBJ2-7, with D possibly called TRBD1 or TRBD2 (5 bases each). The CDR3 runs 14 residues. V dropped 2 bases and J dropped 1 base, with 10 bases sitting between them. Per the germline V gene, CDR1 is SGHRS and CDR2 is YFSETQ. The CDR3 bases are TGCGCCAGCAGCTTCGGGGACCTATCCTACGAGCAGTACTTC. As protein: CASSFGDLSYEQYF. Variable domain in full (rest from reference TRBV5-1 and TRBJ2-7): KAGVTQTPRYLIKTRGQQVTLSCSPISGHRSVSWYQQTPGQGLQFLFEYFSETQRNKGNFPGRFSGRQFSNSRSEMNVSTLELGDSALYLCASSFGDLSYEQYFGPGTRLTVT.

At least ten counts were recorded for this clonotype. The chain couples TRBV6-2 or TRBV6-3 to TRBJ2-3, with D perhaps matching TRBD1 (6 bases). CDR1 is MNHEY, CDR2 SVGEGT, per germline. This CDR3 is 17 amino acids long. The ends were cut back, 5 bases at V and 2 bases at J, with 20 bases in the middle. The CDR3 DNA follows: TGTGCCAGCAGTCTTCAACGACAGGTTTTGGACACAGATACGCAGTATTTT. This codes for CASSLQRQVLDTDTQYF.

This clonotype has a handful of counts. The rearrangement joins TRBV10-3 to TRBJ1-1; D not resolved. Germline CDR1 reads ENHRY; CDR2 reads SYGVKD. Deletions cut 10 bases from V and 1 base from J, with 13 bases between. The CDR3 extends over 13 amino acids. The CDR3 reads CATMGKENTEAFF. In nucleotides, the CDR3 is TGTGCCACAATGGGAAAGGAGAACACTGAAGCTTTCTTT.

This clonotype has a count of ten or more. J is TRBJ2-5 and V is TRBV12-3 or TRBV12-4; unclear D gene. The length of the CDR3 is 14 residues. With 4 bases removed from V and 7 bases from J, the gap between germline ends came to 16 bases. CDR3 in amino acids: CASSSSGSMTTQYF. CDR3 nucleotides: TGTGCCAGCAGTTCGTCGGGTTCCATGACGACCCAGTACTTC.

The table lists this clonotype with a few counts. The CDR3 is CASSLQAGVGKTQYF. CDR3 nucleotide sequence: TGTGCCAGCAGTTTACAAGCGGGGGTGGGGAAGACCCAGTACTTC. The V call is TRBV27, the J call TRBJ2-5; TRBD2 aligns across 8 bases. CDR1 is MNHEY and CDR2 is SMNVEV in the germline V gene (reference sequence). CDR3 size: 15 residues. J was trimmed by 6 bases and V by 2 bases; bases with no gene match: 8.

This sequence joins TRBV27 and TRBJ1-1, with D possibly matching TRBD1 (5 bases). This CDR3 is 11 amino acids long. Germline V gene data show CDR1 as MNHEY and CDR2 as SMNVEV (reference sequence). Trimming took 6 bases from V and 6 from J, leaving 8 bases between them. CDR3 DNA sequence: TGTGCCAGCAGGGGGCTCGCTGAAGCTTTCTTT. Its translation is CASRGLAEAFF.

This clonotype was counted ten times or more. The chain has TRBV20-1 and TRBJ1-2; the D gene is possibly TRBD1 (5 bases). V was pared by 7 bases and J by 0 bases, with 18 bases between. CDR3 length: 15 residues. Germline values: CDR1 DFQATT, CDR2 SNEGSKA (reference sequence). DNA of the CDR3: TGCAGTGTCATCGGGACGGATCAAGCTAACTATGGCTACACCTTC. Its translation is CSVIGTDQANYGYTF.

In the case of this clonotype: This could be a read error, since a much larger clone is one nucleotide away. The CDR3 does not close with the conserved phenylalanine or tryptophan, likely indicating a read error. The limits of the CDR3 on the DNA are not certain, so only TCRdb's listed CDR3 is given. The CDR3 region is CASSLVQGVKHI. The chain links TRBV12-3 or TRBV12-4 to TRBJ2-5; the tabulated D call, TRBD1, remains unverified against the DNA. The CDR3 has 12 residues if both end residues are counted.

For this clonotype: Germline is not matched at one junction end, which may reflect a read error. The genes are TRBV6-2 or TRBV6-3 and TRBJ1-6, with a possible D match to TRBD1 (6 bases). In germline, CDR1 is MNHEY, CDR2 SVGEGT. There are 19 residues in the CDR3. The CDR3 sequence: CASSYPGGRWSSYNSPLNF. The CDR3 nucleotides read TGTGCCAGCAGTTACCCGGGGGGCAGGTGGAGCTCCTATAATTCACCCCTCAACTTT.

This clonotype was detected many times. The rearrangement uses TRBV5-5 and TRBJ2-5; TRBD2 agrees at 9 bases. There are 17 residues in the CDR3. CDR1 is SGHKS, CDR2 YYEKEE, per germline (reference sequence). V gave up 0 bases and J gave up 5 bases; unmatched junction bases: 11. In nucleotides, the CDR3 is TGTGCCAGCAGCTTGGCGCGGGGGGGCCCGATGGGGGAGACCCAGTACTTC. This encodes CASSLARGGPMGETQYF.